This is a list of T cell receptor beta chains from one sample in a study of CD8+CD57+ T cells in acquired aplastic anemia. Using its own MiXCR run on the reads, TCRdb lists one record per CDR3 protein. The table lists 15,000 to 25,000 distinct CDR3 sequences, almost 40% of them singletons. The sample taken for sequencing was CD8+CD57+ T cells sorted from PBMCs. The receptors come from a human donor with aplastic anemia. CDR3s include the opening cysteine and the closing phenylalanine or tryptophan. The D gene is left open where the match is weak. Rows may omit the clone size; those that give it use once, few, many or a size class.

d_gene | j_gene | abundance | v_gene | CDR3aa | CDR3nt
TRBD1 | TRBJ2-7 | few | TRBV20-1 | CSATRDREFYEQYF | TGCAGTGCTACCCGGGACAGGGAATTCTACGAGCAGTACTTC
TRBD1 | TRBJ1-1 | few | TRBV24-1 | CATSDYEGAQAFF | TGTGCCACCAGTGATTATGAGGGGGCCCAAGCTTTCTTT
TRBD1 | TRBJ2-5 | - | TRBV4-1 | CASSLRTGIETQYF | TGCGCCAGCAGCCTACGGACAGGGATAGAGACCCAGTACTTC
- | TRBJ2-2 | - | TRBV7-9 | CASSPNLRRGPAGELFF | TGTGCCAGCAGCCCCAACCTCAGACGAGGTCCGGCCGGGGAGCTGTTTTTT
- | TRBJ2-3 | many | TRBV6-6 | CASSYVRGDHGTQYF | TGTGCCAGCAGTTACGTAAGGGGCGACCACGGTACGCAGTATTTT
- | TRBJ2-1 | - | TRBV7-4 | CASSVYKDYNEQFF | TGTGCCAGCAGCGTATACAAGGACTACAATGAGCAGTTCTTC
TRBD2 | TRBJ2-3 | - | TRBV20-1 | CSARDPPVSGGRTDTQYF | TGCAGTGCTAGAGATCCCCCCGTTAGCGGGGGGCGGACAGATACGCAGTATTTT
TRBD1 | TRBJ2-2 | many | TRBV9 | CASSVGGTGNTGELFF | TGTGCCAGCAGCGTAGGAGGGACAGGGAACACCGGGGAGCTGTTTTTT
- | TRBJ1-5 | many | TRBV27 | CASRDPGEPQHF | TGTGCCAGCAGAGACCCTGGGGAGCCCCAGCATTTT
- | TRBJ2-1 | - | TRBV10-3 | CAISEQLGAYNEQFF | TGTGCCATCAGTGAGCAACTGGGGGCCTACAATGAGCAGTTCTTC
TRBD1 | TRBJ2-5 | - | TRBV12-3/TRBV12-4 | CASNPGQGQETQYF | TGTGCCAGCAACCCGGGACAGGGACAAGAGACCCAGTACTTC
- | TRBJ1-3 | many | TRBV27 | CASSPRRSGNTIYF | TGTGCCAGCAGTCCACGCAGATCTGGAAACACCATATATTTT
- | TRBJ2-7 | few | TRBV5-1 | CASSPQGTSYEQYF | TGCGCCAGCAGCCCCCAAGGGACAAGCTACGAGCAGTACTTC
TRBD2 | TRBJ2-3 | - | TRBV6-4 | CASSDGGDADTQYF | TGTGCCAGCAGTGACGGGGGGGACGCAGATACGCAGTATTTT
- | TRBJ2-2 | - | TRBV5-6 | CASSRGLLSDTGELFF | TGTGCCAGCAGTCGGGGACTTCTATCGGACACCGGGGAGCTGTTTTTT
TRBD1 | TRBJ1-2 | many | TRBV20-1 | CSAERTGNYGYTF | TGCAGTGCTGAGCGGACAGGGAACTATGGCTACACCTTC
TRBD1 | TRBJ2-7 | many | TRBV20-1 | CSASGQGPYEQYF | TGCAGTGCGTCGGGACAGGGCCCCTACGAGCAGTACTTC
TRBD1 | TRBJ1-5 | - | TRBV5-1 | CASSVLRQGRNQPQHF | TGCGCCAGCAGCGTACTGCGACAGGGGAGAAATCAGCCCCAGCATTTT
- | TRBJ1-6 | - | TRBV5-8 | CASSLGQYSPLHF | TGTGCCAGCAGCTTGGGACAGTATTCACCCCTCCACTTT
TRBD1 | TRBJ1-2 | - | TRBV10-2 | CASSEWGTANYGYTF | TGCGCCAGCAGTGAATGGGGGACAGCTAACTATGGCTACACCTTC
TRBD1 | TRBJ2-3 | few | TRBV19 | CASKVAGGGTDTQYF | TGTGCCAGTAAGGTAGCAGGGGGCGGCACAGATACGCAGTATTTT
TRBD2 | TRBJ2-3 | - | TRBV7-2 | CASSRGVGKGTDTQYF | TGTGCCAGCAGCCGGGGGGTGGGGAAGGGCACAGATACGCAGTATTTT
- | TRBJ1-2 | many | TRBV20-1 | CSARVGGAGEPNYGYTF | TGCAGTGCTAGAGTGGGGGGGGCAGGGGAGCCTAACTATGGCTACACCTTC
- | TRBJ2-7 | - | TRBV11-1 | CASSHTRVLDEQYF | TGTGCCAGCAGCCACACACGGGTCCTCGACGAGCAGTACTTC
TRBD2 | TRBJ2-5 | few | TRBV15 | CATSMDAWTSGGQIQETQYF | TGTGCCACCAGCATGGATGCTTGGACTAGCGGGGGACAAATCCAAGAGACCCAGTACTTC
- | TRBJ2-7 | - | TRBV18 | CASSAGYEQYF | TGTGCCAGCTCGGCAGGGTACGAGCAGTACTTC
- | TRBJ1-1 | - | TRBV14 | CASSQEFRMMNTEAFF | TGTGCCAGCAGCCAAGAGTTTCGGATGATGAACACTGAAGCTTTCTTT
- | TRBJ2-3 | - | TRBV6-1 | CASRAGGRDTQYF | TGTGCCAGCAGGGCAGGGGGGAGAGATACGCAGTATTTT
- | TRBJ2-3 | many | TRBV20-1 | CSARDSRGESGTDTQYF | TGCAGTGCTAGAGATAGTAGGGGTGAGTCTGGCACAGATACGCAGTATTTT
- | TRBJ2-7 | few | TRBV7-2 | CASSLVVWEYEQYF | TGTGCCAGCAGCTTAGTAGTCTGGGAATACGAGCAGTACTTC
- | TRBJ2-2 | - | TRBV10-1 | CASSGPGTGELFF | TGCGCCAGCAGTGGACCAGGCACCGGGGAGCTGTTTTTT
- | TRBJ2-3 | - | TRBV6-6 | CASSRTLFDSTDTQYF | TGTGCCAGCAGTCGCACCCTTTTTGACAGCACAGATACGCAGTATTTT
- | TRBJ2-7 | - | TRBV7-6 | CASSLATSYEQYF | TGTGCCAGCAGCTTAGCGACCTCCTACGAGCAGTACTTC
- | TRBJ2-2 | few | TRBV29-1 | CSIPGQVNTGELFF | TGCAGCATCCCGGGACAAGTCAACACCGGGGAGCTGTTTTTT
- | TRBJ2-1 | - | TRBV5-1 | CASSLDNEQFF | TGCGCCAGCAGCTTGGACAATGAGCAGTTCTTC
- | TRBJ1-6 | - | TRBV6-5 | CASRQGWLSYNSPLHF | TGTGCCAGCAGGCAAGGTTGGCTCTCCTATAATTCACCCCTCCACTTT
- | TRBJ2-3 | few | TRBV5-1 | CASSSGGDPDTQYF | TGCGCCAGCAGCTCTGGCGGGGACCCAGATACGCAGTATTTT
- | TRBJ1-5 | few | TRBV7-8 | CASSHPSVGSEVYSNQPQHF | TGTGCCAGCAGCCACCCAAGTGTAGGGTCTGAGGTATATAGCAATCAGCCCCAGCATTTT
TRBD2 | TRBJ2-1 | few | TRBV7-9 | CASSSGLAGVAEQFF | TGTGCCAGCAGCTCCGGACTAGCGGGAGTGGCTGAGCAGTTCTTC
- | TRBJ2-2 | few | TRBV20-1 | CSARDGAGSYTGELFF | TGCAGTGCTAGAGATGGGGCAGGGAGCTACACCGGGGAGCTGTTTTTT
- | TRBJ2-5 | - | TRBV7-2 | CASSLSATGGQETQYF | TGTGCCAGCAGCTTATCAGCGACCGGGGGACAAGAGACCCAGTACTTC
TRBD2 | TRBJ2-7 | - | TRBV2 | CASSGTSGTYEQYF | TGTGCCAGCAGTGGGACTAGCGGGACCTACGAGCAGTACTTC
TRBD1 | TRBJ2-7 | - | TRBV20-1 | CKMTGDYEQYF | TGCAAAATGACAGGGGACTACGAGCAGTACTTC
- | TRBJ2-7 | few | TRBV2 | CASGGDSAYEQYF | TGTGCCAGCGGGGGGGACAGCGCCTACGAGCAGTACTTC
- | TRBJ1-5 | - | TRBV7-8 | CASSPDSSNQPQHF | TGTGCCAGCAGCCCCGACAGTAGCAATCAGCCCCAGCATTTT
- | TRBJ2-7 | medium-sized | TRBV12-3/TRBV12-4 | CASSLARVGYEQYF | TGTGCCAGCAGTTTGGCCAGGGTGGGCTACGAGCAGTACTTC
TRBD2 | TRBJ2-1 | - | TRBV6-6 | CASSERDYTFF | TGTGCCAGCAGCGAGAGGGACTACACGTTCTTC
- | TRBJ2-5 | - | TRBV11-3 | CASSLGDSQETQYF | TGTGCCAGCAGCTTGGGGGACTCCCAAGAGACCCAGTACTTC
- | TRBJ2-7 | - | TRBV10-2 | CASSEGRTYEQYF | TGCGCCAGCAGTGAGGGCAGGACCTACGAGCAGTACTTC
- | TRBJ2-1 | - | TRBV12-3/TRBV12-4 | CASSLVGRGNEQFF | TGTGCCAGCAGTTTAGTTGGTCGGGGTAATGAGCAGTTCTTC
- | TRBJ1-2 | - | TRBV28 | CASSPQGYGYTF | TGTGCCAGCAGTCCACAGGGATATGGCTACACCTTC
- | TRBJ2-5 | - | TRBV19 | CASSIARRAQETQYF | TGTGCCAGTAGTATCGCCCGGAGGGCACAAGAGACCCAGTACTTC
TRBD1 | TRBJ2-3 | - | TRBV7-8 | CASSSGQGRTDTQYF | TGTGCCAGCAGCTCCGGACAGGGTCGAACAGATACGCAGTATTTT
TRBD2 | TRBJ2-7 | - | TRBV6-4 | CASKREEDTGELYF | TGTGCCAGCAAACGGGAGGAGGACACCGGGGAGCTGTACTTC